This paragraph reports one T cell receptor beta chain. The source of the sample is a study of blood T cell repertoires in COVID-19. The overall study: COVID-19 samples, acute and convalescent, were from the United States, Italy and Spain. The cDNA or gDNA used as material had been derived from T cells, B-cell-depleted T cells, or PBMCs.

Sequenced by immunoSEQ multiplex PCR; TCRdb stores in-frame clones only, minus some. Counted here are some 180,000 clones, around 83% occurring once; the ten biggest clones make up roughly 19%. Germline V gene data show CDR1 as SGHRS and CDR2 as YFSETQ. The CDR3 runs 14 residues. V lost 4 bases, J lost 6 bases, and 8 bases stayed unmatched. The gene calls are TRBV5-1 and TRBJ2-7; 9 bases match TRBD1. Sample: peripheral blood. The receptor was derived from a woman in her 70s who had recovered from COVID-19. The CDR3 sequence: CASSQDRGGGEQYF. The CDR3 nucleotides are TGCGCCAGCAGCCAGGACAGGGGCGGGGGCGAGCAGTACTTC.